Listed here are 17 T cell receptor beta chains from one sample, sequenced in a study of response to subunit inactivated influenza vaccine. TCRdb used MiXCR to reprocess the RT-PCR reads, holding one entry per CDR3 protein. The sample includes hundreds of thousands of distinct CDR3 sequences, around 13% seen only once; the top ten take around 7.6%. Sequenced here: PBMCs from blood, sampled around two weeks before vaccination. All receptors derive from a man in his forties or fifties who received an inactivated influenza vaccine.

This clonotype was counted between two and nine times. J is TRBJ2-1 and V is TRBV6-2 or TRBV6-3; maybe TRBD2 (8 bases). V was shortened by 0 bases and J by 0 bases, with 27 bases between the two germline ends. The CDR3 runs 22 residues. Germline CDR1 reads MNHEY; CDR2 reads SVGEGT. CDR3 region: CASSYSTGPVGGRNPSYNEQFF. In nucleotides, the CDR3 is TGTGCCAGCAGTTACTCGACAGGGCCAGTGGGCGGGAGGAATCCCTCCTACAATGAGCAGTTCTTC.

This chain links TRBV28 with TRBJ2-7; no clear D gene. This CDR3 contains 13 residues. Trimming cost V 4 bases and J 2 bases, with 9 bases left between them. Germline V gene lookup returns CDR1 MDHEN and CDR2 SYDVKM. The CDR3 here is CASSWGTTYEQYF. CDR3 sequence (DNA): TGTGCCAGCAGTTGGGGAACAACCTACGAGCAGTACTTC.

This clonotype was observed a few times. This chain links TRBV24-1 with TRBJ2-3; 12 positions agree with TRBD2. V shed 5 bases, J shed 0 bases, and the junction held 11 bases outside the gene matches. Per the germline V gene, CDR1 is KGHDR and CDR2 is SFDVKD. CDR3 size: 19 residues. The CDR3 here is CATSGLRGTSGSSTDTQYF. The DNA of the CDR3 is TGTGCCACCAGTGGCCTTCGGGGGACTAGCGGGTCAAGCACAGATACGCAGTATTTT.

This clonotype occurred many times. The chain carries TRBV20-1 and TRBJ1-1; D uncertain. The CDR3 totals 14 residues. CDR1 DFQATT and CDR2 SNEGSKA come from the germline V gene (reference sequence). V shed 6 bases and J shed 1 base, with 15 bases lying between them. Written as DNA, the CDR3 is TGCAGTGCCTCCCCGGGTCCTACGAACACTGAAGCTTTCTTT. Its protein product is CSASPGPTNTEAFF.

This clonotype was seen repeatedly, ten times or more. This chain uses TRBV15 with TRBJ2-7; D not certain. The CDR3 loop spans 13 amino acids. V dropped 6 bases and J dropped 5 bases, with 14 bases sitting between them. Germline lookup yields CDR1 LNHNV and CDR2 YYDKDF (reference sequence). The CDR3 loop reads CATSRGRADEQYF. The CDR3 DNA reads as TGTGCCACCAGTCGCGGACGGGCTGACGAGCAGTACTTC.

This clonotype has only a few counts. This sequence joins TRBV29-1 and TRBJ2-3, with TRBD2 identical over 14 bases. Trimming took 3 bases from V and 3 from J; bases not matched to a gene: 5. The CDR3 is made up of 16 amino acids. CDR1 SQVTM and CDR2 ANQGSEA come from the germline V gene. The CDR3 bases are TGCAGCGTTGACGGGACTAGCGGGGGAGCGACAGATACGCAGTATTTT. Translation: CSVDGTSGGATDTQYF.

This clonotype has just a few counts. The rearrangement joins TRBV12-3 or TRBV12-4 to TRBJ1-2; TRBD1 is a possible D gene (5 bases). Trimming cost V 7 bases and J 2 bases, with 11 bases left between them. This CDR3 comprises 13 residues. CDR3 sequence: CASKLRGNYGYTF. As DNA, the CDR3 is TGTGCCAGCAAATTGAGGGGAAACTATGGCTACACCTTC.

This clonotype was seen more than once but under ten times. The V and J genes are TRBV6-2 or TRBV6-3 and TRBJ2-4, with a weak D call TRBD2 (5 bases). The germline V and J ends were trimmed by 7 bases and 1 base, with 17 bases remaining between them. This CDR3 has 16 residues. Germline CDR1 MNHEY, CDR2 SVGEGT. The CDR3 spells CASKKGAGLAKNIQYF. CDR3 nucleotide sequence: TGTGCCAGCAAAAAGGGTGCGGGCCTCGCCAAAAACATTCAGTACTTC.

The V call is TRBV4-3, the J call TRBJ2-1, with D possibly being TRBD2 (5 bases). Trimming removed 0 bases from V and 9 bases from J, with 15 bases in between. Looked up from germline, CDR1 is LGHNA and CDR2 is YSLEER. CDR3 length equals 15 residues. CDR3 protein: CASSQESNGVGEQFF. As DNA, the CDR3 is TGCGCCAGCAGCCAAGAAAGTAACGGGGTTGGTGAGCAGTTCTTC.

The rearrangement joins TRBV2 to TRBJ2-5, with 9 nucleotides matching TRBD1. CDR1 and CDR2 from the germline V gene are SNHLY and FYNNEI. CDR3 size: 15 residues. After removal of 5 bases from V and 6 bases from J, the junction contained 10 bases not matched to a gene. Here the CDR3 reads CASSSGTGLLQTQYF. As DNA, the CDR3 is TGTGCCAGCAGTTCCGGGACAGGGCTCCTTCAGACCCAGTACTTC.

This clonotype was counted between two and nine times. The chain couples TRBV6-1 to TRBJ2-3; TRBD2 is a possible D gene (6 bases). The CDR3 extends over 17 amino acids. The ends were cut back, 5 bases at V and 0 bases at J, with 18 bases in the middle. Germline loops: CDR1 MNHNS, CDR2 SASEGT. In DNA form, the CDR3 reads TGTGCCAGCAGTCCCCTACTAGCAGACCCTAGCACAGATACGCAGTATTTT. Its protein is CASSPLLADPSTDTQYF.

This clonotype was observed many times. CDR3 DNA: TGTGCCAGCAGCCAAGCTTCGGGGGGCTACGAGCAGTACTTC. Translated: CASSQASGGYEQYF. The chain carries TRBV3-1 and TRBJ2-7, with TRBD2 matching over 7 bases. V lost 1 base, J lost 3 bases, and 3 bases stayed unmatched. This CDR3 is built from 14 residues. CDR1 and CDR2 (germline): LGHDT, YNNKEL (reference sequence).

This clonotype was seen only a few times. This chain connects TRBV6-2 or TRBV6-3 to TRBJ2-1; 7 nucleotides line up with TRBD2. The germline V gene encodes CDR1 MNHEY and CDR2 SVGEGT. With 6 bases clipped from V and 7 bases from J, the junction kept 12 bases outside the gene matches. This CDR3 has 15 amino acids. The CDR3 protein is CASSHRGLFDNEQFF. Here the CDR3 DNA reads TGTGCCAGCAGCCACCGGGGACTATTCGATAATGAGCAGTTCTTC.

This clonotype was detected only a few times. The genes are TRBV4-3 and TRBJ2-2; D is unresolved. In germline, CDR1 is LGHNA, CDR2 YSLEER. The CDR3 covers 14 residues. Trimming removed 0 bases from V and 6 bases from J, with 8 bases in between. CDR3 nucleotide sequence: TGCGCCAGCAGCCAAGATCGGCGGTCCGGGGAGCTGTTTTTT. Translation gives CASSQDRRSGELFF.

The chain is built from TRBV5-1 and TRBJ2-7; 14 nucleotides match TRBD2. Germline V lookup: CDR1 SGHRS, CDR2 YFSETQ. The CDR3 runs to 19 residues. The V segment lost 3 bases and the J segment 5 bases; nucleotides outside the gene matches: 16. The CDR3 protein is CASSSQPSGLAGGLHEQYF. CDR3 DNA: TGCGCCAGCAGCTCTCAACCTTCAGGACTAGCGGGGGGCCTCCACGAGCAGTACTTC. The full variable domain, rest sourced from reference TRBV5-1 and TRBJ2-7, is KAGVTQTPRYLIKTRGQQVTLSCSPISGHRSVSWYQQTPGQGLQFLFEYFSETQRNKGNFPGRFSGRQFSNSRSEMNVSTLELGDSALYLCASSSQPSGLAGGLHEQYFGPGTRLTVT.

This clonotype has at least ten counts. V gene TRBV28 combines with J gene TRBJ2-5; 11 bases agree with TRBD2. The CDR3 has 15 residues. V was pared by 4 bases and J by 3 bases, with 4 bases of the junction left unmatched. Germline loops: CDR1 MDHEN, CDR2 SYDVKM. The DNA of the CDR3 is TGTGCCAGCAGTTCCTCGGGACTAGCGGAAGAGACCCAGTACTTC. Protein product: CASSSSGLAEETQYF. Combining the CDR3 with reference TRBV28 and TRBJ2-5 gives the whole variable domain DVKVTQSSRYLVKRTGEKVFLECVQDMDHENMFWYRQDPGLGLRLIYFSYDVKMKEKGDIPEGYSVSREKKERFSLILESASTNQTSMYLCASSSSGLAEETQYFGPGTRLLVL.

The rearrangement links TRBV7-8 to TRBJ2-4, with no clear D. This CDR3 contains 16 residues. The germline CDR1 and CDR2 sequences are SGHVS and FQNEAQ. V was cut by 5 bases and J by 0 bases, with 14 bases left in between. This CDR3 reads CASSPDPPLAKNIQYF. CDR3 nucleotide sequence: TGTGCCAGCAGCCCGGACCCCCCACTAGCCAAAAACATTCAGTACTTC.